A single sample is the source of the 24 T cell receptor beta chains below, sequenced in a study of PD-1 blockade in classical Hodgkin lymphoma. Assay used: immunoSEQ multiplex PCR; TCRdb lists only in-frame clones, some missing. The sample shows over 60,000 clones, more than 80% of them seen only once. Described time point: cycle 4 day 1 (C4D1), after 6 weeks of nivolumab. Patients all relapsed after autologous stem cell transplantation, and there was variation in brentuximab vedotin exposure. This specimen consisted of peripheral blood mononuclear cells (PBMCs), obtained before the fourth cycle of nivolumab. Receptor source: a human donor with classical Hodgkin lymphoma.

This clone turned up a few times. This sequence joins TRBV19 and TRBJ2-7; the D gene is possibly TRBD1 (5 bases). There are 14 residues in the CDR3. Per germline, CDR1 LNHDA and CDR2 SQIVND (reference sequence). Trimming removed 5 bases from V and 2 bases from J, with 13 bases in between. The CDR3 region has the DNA TGTGCCAGTAGTTACAGGTCTTCCCCCTACGAGCAGTACTTC. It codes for CASSYRSSPYEQYF.

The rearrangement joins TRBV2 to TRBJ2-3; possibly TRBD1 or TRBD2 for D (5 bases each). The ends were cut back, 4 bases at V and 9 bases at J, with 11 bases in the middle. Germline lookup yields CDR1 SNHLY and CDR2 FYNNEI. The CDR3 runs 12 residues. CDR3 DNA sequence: TGTGCCAGCAGTGTTGAGTGGGACACGCAGTATTTT. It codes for CASSVEWDTQYF.

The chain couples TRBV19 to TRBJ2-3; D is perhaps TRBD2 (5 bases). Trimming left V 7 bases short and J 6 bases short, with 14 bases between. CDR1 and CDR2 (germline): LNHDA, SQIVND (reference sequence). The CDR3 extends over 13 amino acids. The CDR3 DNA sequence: TGTGCCAGTACCGACGTAAGAGGGGATACGCAGTATTTT. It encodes CASTDVRGDTQYF.

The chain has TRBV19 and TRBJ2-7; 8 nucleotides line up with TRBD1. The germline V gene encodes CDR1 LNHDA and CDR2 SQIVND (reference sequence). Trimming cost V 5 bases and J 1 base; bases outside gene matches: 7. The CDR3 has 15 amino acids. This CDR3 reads CASSPGQGFSYEQYF. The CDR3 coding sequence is TGTGCCAGTAGTCCCGGACAGGGATTTTCCTACGAGCAGTACTTC.

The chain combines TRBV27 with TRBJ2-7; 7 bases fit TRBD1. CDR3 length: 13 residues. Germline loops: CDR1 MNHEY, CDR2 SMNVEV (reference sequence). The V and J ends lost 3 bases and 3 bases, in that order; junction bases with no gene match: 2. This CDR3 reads CASSLTGFYEQYF. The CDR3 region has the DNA TGTGCCAGCAGTTTGACAGGGTTCTACGAGCAGTACTTC.

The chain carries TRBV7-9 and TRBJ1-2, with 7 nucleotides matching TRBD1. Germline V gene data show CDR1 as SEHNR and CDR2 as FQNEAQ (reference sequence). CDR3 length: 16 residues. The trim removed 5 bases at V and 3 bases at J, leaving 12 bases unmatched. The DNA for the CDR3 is TGTGCCAGCAGCGCAAACGACAGGGAATGGGACTATGGCTACACCTTC. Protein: CASSANDREWDYGYTF.

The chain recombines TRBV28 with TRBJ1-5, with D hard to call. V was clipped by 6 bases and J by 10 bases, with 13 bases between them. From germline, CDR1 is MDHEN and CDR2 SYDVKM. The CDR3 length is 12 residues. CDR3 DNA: TGTGCCAGCAGGAGGACTGTCCGTCCCCAGCATTTT. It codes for CASRRTVRPQHF.

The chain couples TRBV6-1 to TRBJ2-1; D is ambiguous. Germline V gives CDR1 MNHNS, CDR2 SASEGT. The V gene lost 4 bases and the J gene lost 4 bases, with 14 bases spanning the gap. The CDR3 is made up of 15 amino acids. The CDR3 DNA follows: TGTGCCAGCAGTGGTCTAGGAAAGGGATACAATGAGCAGTTCTTC. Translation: CASSGLGKGYNEQFF.

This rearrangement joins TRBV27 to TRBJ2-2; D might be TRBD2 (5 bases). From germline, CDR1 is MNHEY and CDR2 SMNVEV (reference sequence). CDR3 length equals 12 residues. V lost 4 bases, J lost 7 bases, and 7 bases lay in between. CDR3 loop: CASSSRGGELFF. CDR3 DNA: TGTGCCAGCAGTTCTCGGGGCGGGGAGCTGTTTTTT.

The CDR3 region is CAVTNYYEQYF. The CDR3 DNA reads TGTGCCGTGACCAATTACTACGAGCAGTACTTC. The J gene is TRBJ2-7, the V gene TRBV2; D remains ambiguous. Germline CDR1 SNHLY, CDR2 FYNNEI. The CDR3 consists of 11 residues. V lost 11 bases to trimming and J lost 3 bases, with 11 bases between them.

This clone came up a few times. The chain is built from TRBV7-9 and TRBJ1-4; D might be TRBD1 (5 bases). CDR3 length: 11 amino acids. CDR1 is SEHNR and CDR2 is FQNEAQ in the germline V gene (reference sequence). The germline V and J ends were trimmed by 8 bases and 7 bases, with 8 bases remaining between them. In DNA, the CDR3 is TGTGCCAGCGGGGGAATTGAAAAACTGTTTTTT. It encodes CASGGIEKLFF.

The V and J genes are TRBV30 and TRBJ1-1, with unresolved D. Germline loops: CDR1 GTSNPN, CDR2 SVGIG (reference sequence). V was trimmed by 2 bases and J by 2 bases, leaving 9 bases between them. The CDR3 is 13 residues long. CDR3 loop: CAWSPRVNTEAFF. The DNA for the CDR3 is TGTGCCTGGAGTCCGCGAGTCAACACTGAAGCTTTCTTT.

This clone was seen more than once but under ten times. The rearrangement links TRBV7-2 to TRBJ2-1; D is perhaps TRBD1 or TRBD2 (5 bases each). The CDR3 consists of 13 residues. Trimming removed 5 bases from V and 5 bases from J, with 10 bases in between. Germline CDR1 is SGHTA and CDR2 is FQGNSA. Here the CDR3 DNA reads TGTGCCAGCAGCCCGGGACCCAACAATGAGCAGTTCTTC. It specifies CASSPGPNNEQFF.

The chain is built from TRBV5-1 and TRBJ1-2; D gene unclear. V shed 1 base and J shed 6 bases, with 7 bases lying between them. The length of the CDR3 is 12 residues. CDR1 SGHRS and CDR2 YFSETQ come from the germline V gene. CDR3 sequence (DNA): TGCGCCAGCAGCTTGACTCAGGATGGCTACACCTTC. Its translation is CASSLTQDGYTF.

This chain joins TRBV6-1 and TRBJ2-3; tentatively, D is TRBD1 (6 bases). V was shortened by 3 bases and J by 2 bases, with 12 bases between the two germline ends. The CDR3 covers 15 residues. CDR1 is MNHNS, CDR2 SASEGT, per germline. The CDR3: CASSDWGQNTDTQYF. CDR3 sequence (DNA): TGTGCCAGCAGTGATTGGGGGCAAAACACAGATACGCAGTATTTT.

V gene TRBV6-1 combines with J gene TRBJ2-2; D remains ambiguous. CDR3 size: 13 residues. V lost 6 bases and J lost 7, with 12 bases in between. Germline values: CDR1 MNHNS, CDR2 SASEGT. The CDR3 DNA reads TGTGCCAGCAGCCCCTCCGGGTTCGGGGAGCTGTTTTTT. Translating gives CASSPSGFGELFF.

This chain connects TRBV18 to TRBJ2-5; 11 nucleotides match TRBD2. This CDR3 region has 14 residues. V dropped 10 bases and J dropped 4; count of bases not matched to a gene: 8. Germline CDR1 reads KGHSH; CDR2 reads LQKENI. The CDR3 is CATKTSGAGETQYF. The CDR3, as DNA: TGTGCCACCAAGACTAGCGGGGCGGGAGAGACCCAGTACTTC.

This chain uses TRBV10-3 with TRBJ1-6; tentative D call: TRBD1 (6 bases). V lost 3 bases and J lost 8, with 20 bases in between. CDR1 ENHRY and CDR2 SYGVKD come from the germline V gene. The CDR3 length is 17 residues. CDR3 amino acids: CAISEVQGPLGDSPLHF. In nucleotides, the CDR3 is TGTGCCATCAGTGAAGTACAGGGCCCTTTGGGTGATTCACCCCTCCACTTT.

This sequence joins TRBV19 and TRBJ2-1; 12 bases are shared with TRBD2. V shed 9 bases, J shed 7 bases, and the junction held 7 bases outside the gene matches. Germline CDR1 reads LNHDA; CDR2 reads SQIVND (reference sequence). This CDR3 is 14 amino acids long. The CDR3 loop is CASRLAGGHNEQFF. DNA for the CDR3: TGTGCCAGCCGCCTAGCGGGGGGGCATAATGAGCAGTTCTTC.

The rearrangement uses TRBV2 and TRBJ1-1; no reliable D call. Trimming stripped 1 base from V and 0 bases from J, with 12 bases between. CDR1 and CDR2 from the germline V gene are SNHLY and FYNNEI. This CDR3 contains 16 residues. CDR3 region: CASSEVLVSMNTEAFF. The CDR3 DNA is TGTGCCAGCAGTGAAGTCTTGGTATCCATGAACACTGAAGCTTTCTTT.

The CDR3 reads CASSRTGGPHQPQHF. Written as DNA, the CDR3 is TGTGCCAGCAGCCGGACAGGGGGACCCCACCAGCCCCAGCATTTT. The chain uses TRBV7-9 and TRBJ1-5, with 10 nucleotides matching TRBD1. CDR3 length: 15 residues. Germline loops: CDR1 SEHNR, CDR2 FQNEAQ (reference sequence). The junction had 8 bases not matched to a gene; V was cut back by 5 bases and J by 7 bases.

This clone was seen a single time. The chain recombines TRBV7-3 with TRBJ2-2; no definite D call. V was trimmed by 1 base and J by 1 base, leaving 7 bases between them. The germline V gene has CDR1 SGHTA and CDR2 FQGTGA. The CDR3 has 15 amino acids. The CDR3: CASSLSAQNTGELFF. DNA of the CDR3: TGTGCCAGCAGCTTAAGCGCCCAGAACACCGGGGAGCTGTTTTTT.

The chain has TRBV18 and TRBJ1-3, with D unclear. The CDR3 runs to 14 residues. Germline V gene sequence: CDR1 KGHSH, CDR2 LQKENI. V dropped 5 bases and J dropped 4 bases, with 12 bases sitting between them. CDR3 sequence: CASSETSAGNTIYF. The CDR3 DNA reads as TGTGCCAGCTCAGAGACAAGCGCCGGAAACACCATATATTTT.

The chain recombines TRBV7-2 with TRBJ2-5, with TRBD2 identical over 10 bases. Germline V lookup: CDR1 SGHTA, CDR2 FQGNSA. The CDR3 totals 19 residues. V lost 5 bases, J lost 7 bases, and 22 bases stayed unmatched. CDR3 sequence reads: CASSPAGDSGGHTPGTQYF. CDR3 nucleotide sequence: TGTGCCAGCAGCCCAGCGGGCGATAGCGGGGGGCATACCCCCGGGACCCAGTACTTC.